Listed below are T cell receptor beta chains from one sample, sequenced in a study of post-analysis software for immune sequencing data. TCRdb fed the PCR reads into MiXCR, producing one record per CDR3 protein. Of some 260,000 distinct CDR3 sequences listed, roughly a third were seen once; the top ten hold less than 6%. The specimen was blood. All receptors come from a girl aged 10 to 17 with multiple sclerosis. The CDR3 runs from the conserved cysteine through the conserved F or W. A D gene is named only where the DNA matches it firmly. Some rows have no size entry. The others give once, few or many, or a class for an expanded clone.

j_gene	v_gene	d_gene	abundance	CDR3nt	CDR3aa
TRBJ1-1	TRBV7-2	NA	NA	TGTGCCAGCAGGGACAGTCCGAACACTGAAGCTTTCTTT	CASRDSPNTEAFF
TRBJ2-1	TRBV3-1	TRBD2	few	TGTGCCAGCAGCCAATGGACTAGCGGGTGGTCCTACAATGAGCAGTTCTTC	CASSQWTSGWSYNEQFF
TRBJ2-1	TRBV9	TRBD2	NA	TGTGCCAGCAGCGGGACTAGCGGGAGAGGCGATGAGCAGTTCTTC	CASSGTSGRGDEQFF
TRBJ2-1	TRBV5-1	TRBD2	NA	TGCGCCAGCAGCTTGATAAGTTGGACTAGCGGGTTGAACAATGAGCAGTTCTTC	CASSLISWTSGLNNEQFF
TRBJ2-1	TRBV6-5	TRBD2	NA	TGTGCCAGCGGGGGGGAGGGACCCTACAAGGAGCAGTTCTTC	CASGGEGPYKEQFF
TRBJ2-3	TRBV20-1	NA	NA	TGCAGTGCCCCCCCAGCGGGCACAGATACGCAGTATTTT	CSAPPAGTDTQYF
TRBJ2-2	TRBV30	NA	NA	TGTGCCTGGTGTTGGGCGGAAGACACCGGGGAGCTGTTTTTT	CAWCWAEDTGELFF
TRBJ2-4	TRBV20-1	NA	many	TGCAGCGCCCCAGGAGACGCCTTACTAGCCAAAAACATTCAGTACTTC	CSAPGDALLAKNIQYF
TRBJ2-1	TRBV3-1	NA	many	TGTGCCAGCAGTAACAGAGGGAAGGCGTACAATGAGCAGTTCTTC	CASSNRGKAYNEQFF
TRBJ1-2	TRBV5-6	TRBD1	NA	TGTGCCAGCAGCTCAGGACCGGGACAGGGCTATGGCTACACCTTC	CASSSGPGQGYGYTF
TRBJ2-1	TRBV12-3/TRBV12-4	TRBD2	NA	TGTGCCAGCGCCCCAGCGGATAGCGGGAGGGCCCCTTACTACAATGAGCAGTTCTTC	CASAPADSGRAPYYNEQFF
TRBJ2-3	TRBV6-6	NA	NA	TGTGCCTTACGGAGCTTTGGGACAGATACGCAGTATTTT	CALRSFGTDTQYF
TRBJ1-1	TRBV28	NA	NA	TGTGCCAGCAGAACAGGGCTGGGTGAAGCTTTCTTT	CASRTGLGEAFF
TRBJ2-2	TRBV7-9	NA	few	TGTGCCAGCAGCTCCCCGTCTCAGAACACCGGGGAGCTGTTTTTT	CASSSPSQNTGELFF
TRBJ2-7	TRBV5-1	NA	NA	TGCGCCAGCCGACAAGCTATTCCCTACGAGCAGTACTTC	CASRQAIPYEQYF
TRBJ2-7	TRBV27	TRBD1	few	TGTGCCAGCAGTTTATTGGGACAGGGGGTCGAGCAGTACTTC	CASSLLGQGVEQYF
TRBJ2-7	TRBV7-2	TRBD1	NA	TGTGCCAGCAGCTTAGTCGGGGTAGGGGGCAACGACGAGCAGTACTTC	CASSLVGVGGNDEQYF
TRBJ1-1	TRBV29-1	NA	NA	TGCAGCGTTTCGGGACACATGAACACTGAAGCTTTCTTT	CSVSGHMNTEAFF
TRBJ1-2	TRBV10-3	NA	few	TGTGCCATCAGTGCCCCCCAGCCCCTTAACTATGGCTACACCTTC	CAISAPQPLNYGYTF
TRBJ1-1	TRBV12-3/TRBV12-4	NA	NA	TGTGCCAGCAGTTTGGCGGCTTCCTACACTGAAGCTTTCTTT	CASSLAASYTEAFF
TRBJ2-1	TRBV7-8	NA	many	TGTGCCAGCAGCCCTGCAGACGGTAGGGGCTCCTACAATGAGCAGTTCTTC	CASSPADGRGSYNEQFF
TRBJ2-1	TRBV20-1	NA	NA	TGCAGTGCCCCCGGGGGTTGGAATGAGCAGTTCTTC	CSAPGGWNEQFF
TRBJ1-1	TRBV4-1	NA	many	TGCGCCAGCAGCCAAGAGGACCGAATGAACACTGAAGCTTTCTTT	CASSQEDRMNTEAFF